This T cell receptor beta chain derives from a study of T cells in Graves' hyperthyroidism and ophthalmopathy. Notes on the study in general: Ophthalmopathy was told apart from stable hyperthyroidism by a 13 V-J model. Ophthalmopathy, as predicted by the model, came a median around 7 months after the prediction.

RNA transcripts were the template for amplifying TCR beta CDR3 regions. First-round RT-PCR targeting the TCR CDR3 was performed with the HTBI primer set. TCRdb re-called the multiplex PCR reads with MiXCR, one entry per CDR3 protein. The sample shows tens of thousands of distinct CDR3 sequences, approximately 53% of them seen only once. Exclusion criteria comprised uncontrolled infection, other autoimmune disease, pregnancy or lactation. The CDR3 has 14 amino acids. CDR1 MNHEY and CDR2 SMNVEV come from the germline V gene (reference sequence). The ends lost 2 bases at V and 7 bases at J; junction bases unmatched: 8. This clonotype has a count of ten or more. Its antigen is as yet unknown.

This sequence was found in a woman aged 60-75 years with Graves' ophthalmopathy. The sequenced sample consisted of blood. The rearrangement links TRBV27 to TRBJ2-7; 7 nucleotides align to TRBD1. CDR3 amino acids: CASSLHLTGIEQYF. In DNA form, the CDR3 reads TGTGCCAGCAGTTTACACCTGACAGGGATTGAGCAGTACTTC.